This TCR beta chain is from a study of T-cell memory formation after mild COVID-19. Study outcomes and limitations: Nothing showed for sure that second-wave clones peaking on day 37 were SARS-CoV-2 specific. Contracting CD4+ clones lay largely in CM and EM, with CD8+ ones residing in EMRA.

Germline V gene sequence: CDR1 SGHRS, CDR2 YFSETQ. V lost 1 base and J lost 2, with 7 bases in between. CDR3 length: 14 residues. 5'RACE with constant-segment primers yielded barcoded, UMI-tagged TCR alpha and TCR beta cDNA libraries. TCRdb re-analysed the 5' RACE reads in MiXCR, keeping a single row per CDR3 protein. This table has 380,000 or so distinct CDR3 sequences, 14% appearing once. This clonotype was counted ten times or more. The antigen remains unidentified. Specimen: PBMCs or a T cell subset sorted from them (not recorded which). The V and J genes are TRBV5-1 and TRBJ2-1, with D hard to call. This clonotype was obtained from a man aged 18 to 29 who had mild COVID-19 (a few samples of this study predate the infection). Cell type and time point are not known. The CDR3 DNA sequence: TGCGCCAGCAGCTTGAATTTGCCCTACAATGAGCAGTTCTTC. Amino acids: CASSLNLPYNEQFF.